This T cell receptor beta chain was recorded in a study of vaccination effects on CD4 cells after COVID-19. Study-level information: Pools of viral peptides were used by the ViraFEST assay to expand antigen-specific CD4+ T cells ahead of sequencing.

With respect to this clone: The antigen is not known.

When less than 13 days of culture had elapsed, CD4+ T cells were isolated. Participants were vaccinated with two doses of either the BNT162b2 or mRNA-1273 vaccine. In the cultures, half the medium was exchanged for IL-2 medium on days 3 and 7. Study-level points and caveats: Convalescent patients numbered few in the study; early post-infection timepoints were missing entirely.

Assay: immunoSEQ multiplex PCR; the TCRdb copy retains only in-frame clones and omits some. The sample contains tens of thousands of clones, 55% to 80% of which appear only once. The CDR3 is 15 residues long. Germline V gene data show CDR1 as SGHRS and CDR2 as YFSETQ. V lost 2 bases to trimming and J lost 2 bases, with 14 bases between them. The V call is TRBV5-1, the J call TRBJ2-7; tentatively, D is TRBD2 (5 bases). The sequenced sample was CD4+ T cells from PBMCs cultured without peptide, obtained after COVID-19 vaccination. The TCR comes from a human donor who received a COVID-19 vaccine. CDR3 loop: CASSLGNEGTYEQYF. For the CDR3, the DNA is TGCGCCAGCAGCTTAGGAAACGAGGGAACCTACGAGCAGTACTTC.